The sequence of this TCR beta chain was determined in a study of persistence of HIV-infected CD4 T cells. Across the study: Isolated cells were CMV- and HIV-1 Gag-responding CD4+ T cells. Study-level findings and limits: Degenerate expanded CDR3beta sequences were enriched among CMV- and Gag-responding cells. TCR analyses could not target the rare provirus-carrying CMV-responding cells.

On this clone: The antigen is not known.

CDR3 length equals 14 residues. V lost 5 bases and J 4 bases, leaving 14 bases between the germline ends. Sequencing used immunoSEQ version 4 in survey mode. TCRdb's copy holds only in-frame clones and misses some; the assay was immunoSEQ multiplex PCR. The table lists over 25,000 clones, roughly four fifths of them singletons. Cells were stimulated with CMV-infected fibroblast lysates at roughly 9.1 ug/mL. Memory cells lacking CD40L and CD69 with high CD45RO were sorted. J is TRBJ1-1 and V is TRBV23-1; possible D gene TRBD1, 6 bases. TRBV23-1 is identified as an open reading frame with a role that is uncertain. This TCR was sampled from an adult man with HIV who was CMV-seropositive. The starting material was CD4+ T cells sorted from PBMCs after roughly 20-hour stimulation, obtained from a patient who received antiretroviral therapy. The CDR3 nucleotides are TGCGCCAGCAGTTTTCGGGGGCGCGGCACTGAAGCTTTCTTT. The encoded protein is CASSFRGRGTEAFF.